This TCR beta chain was captured in a study of OX40 agonist ivuxolimab in advanced cancers. At the level of the study: Patients undergoing dose escalation presented with hepatocellular carcinoma, melanoma, renal cell or head and neck cancer.

Only one count was recorded for this clone. After removal of 4 bases from V and 2 bases from J, the junction contained 4 bases not matched to a gene. This CDR3 is built from 15 residues. Germline lookup yields CDR1 MNHEY and CDR2 SVGAGI. Profiled with immunoSEQ multiplex PCR; TCRdb holds only in-frame clones, not every one. The sample has tens of thousands of clones; 90% are singletons. Autoimmune disease history or systemic immunosuppression disqualified patients. The starting material was CD4+ or CD8+ T cells sorted from blood, obtained in a trial of the OX40 agonist ivuxolimab. The chain recombines TRBV6-5 with TRBJ1-5; 8 bases fit TRBD1. The receptor was derived from an adult with an advanced solid tumor such as melanoma, head and neck, liver or kidney cancer. The CDR3 DNA follows: TGTGCCAGCAGTTCGGACAGGGATGGCAATCAGCCCCAGCATTTT. It codes for CASSSDRDGNQPQHF.